This TCR beta chain originates from a study of T cells in Graves' hyperthyroidism and ophthalmopathy. This clonotype came up a few times. The CDR3 totals 14 residues. V gave up 6 bases and J gave up 2 bases; unmatched junction bases: 5. Amplification of TCR beta CDR3 regions was performed using RNA transcripts as template. First-round RT-PCR with HTBI primers amplified the TCR CDR3 region. TCRdb analysed the multiplex PCR reads with MiXCR anew, one entry per CDR3 protein. The profile shows hundreds of thousands of distinct CDR3 sequences, approximately 14% of them singletons. This chain connects TRBV12-3 or TRBV12-4 to TRBJ2-3; 7 nucleotides align to TRBD2. The source material was blood. This receptor was obtained from a woman aged 45-65 years with Graves' ophthalmopathy. The CDR3 sequence: CASRPSGATDTQYF. CDR3 nucleotides: TGTGCCAGCAGGCCTAGCGGCGCCACAGATACGCAGTATTTT.